These 21 T cell receptor beta chains were sequenced from one sample in a study of cytomegalovirus exposure and HLA in healthy donors. The PCR made use of 60 Vbeta and 13 Jbeta primers. Generated by immunoSEQ multiplex PCR, the TCRdb table keeps only in-frame clones and is missing some. Of approximately 170,000 clones in the sample, 60% to 85% were seen once. The sample was PBMCs. These receptors were taken from a woman aged 40 to 49 in good health and CMV-seropositive.

The genes are TRBV30 and TRBJ1-6; a possible D gene is TRBD1 (6 bases). V was cut by 4 bases and J by 4 bases, with 14 bases left in between. This CDR3 contains 15 residues. CDR1 is GTSNPN, CDR2 SVGIG, per germline (reference sequence). Here the CDR3 DNA reads TGTGCCTGGACTGGGGGCAGACCTTATAATTCACCCCTCCACTTT. Its translation is CAWTGGRPYNSPLHF.

This sequence joins TRBV5-1 and TRBJ2-3, with 9 bases identical to TRBD1. The ends lost 3 bases at V and 3 bases at J; junction bases unmatched: 8. The CDR3 runs to 16 residues. In germline, CDR1 is SGHRS, CDR2 YFSETQ. CDR3 nucleotides: TGCGCCAGCAGCTCCCTCGGACAGGGGATAACAGATACGCAGTATTTT. It encodes CASSSLGQGITDTQYF.

The rearrangement uses TRBV27 and TRBJ2-5; TRBD1 is a possible D gene (5 bases). Looked up from germline, CDR1 is MNHEY and CDR2 is SMNVEV (reference sequence). CDR3 size: 14 residues. V lost 4 bases to trimming and J lost 5 bases, with 14 bases between them. The CDR3 reads CASSSRVTVETQYF. The CDR3 DNA reads as TGTGCCAGCAGTTCCAGGGTCACGGTGGAGACCCAGTACTTC.

V is TRBV5-6 and J is TRBJ1-2; weak D call: TRBD1 (6 bases). This CDR3 region has 14 residues. Trimming took 2 bases from V and 6 from J, leaving 14 bases between them. Germline V gives CDR1 SGHDT, CDR2 YYEEEE. The CDR3 DNA reads TGTGCCAGCAGCTTATCTGGCAGGGGTCATGGCTACACCTTC. It specifies CASSLSGRGHGYTF.

The chain carries TRBV7-6 and TRBJ1-3; no firm D call. V lost 5 bases, J lost 1 base, and 9 bases lay in between. The CDR3 is 14 amino acids. Germline CDR1 reads SGHVS; CDR2 reads FNYEAQ. The CDR3 protein is CASSPTDSGNTIYF. The CDR3 DNA reads TGTGCCAGCAGCCCAACAGATTCTGGAAACACCATATATTTT. Full variable domain (remainder filled in from reference TRBV7-6 and TRBJ1-3): GAGVSQSPRYKVTKRGQDVALRCDPISGHVSLYWYRQALGQGPEFLTYFNYEAQQDKSGLPNDRFSAERPEGSISTLTIQRTEQRDSAMYRCASSPTDSGNTIYFGEGSWLTVV.

This clone was recorded once. V and J are TRBV10-3 and TRBJ2-3; tentative D call: TRBD2 (5 bases). Per the germline V gene, CDR1 is ENHRY and CDR2 is SYGVKD. The V and J ends lost 5 bases and 3 bases respectively, with 12 bases between them. The CDR3 contains 14 residues. The CDR3: CAISRTALTDTQYF. In nucleotides, the CDR3 is TGTGCCATCAGTCGGACTGCATTGACAGATACGCAGTATTTT.

The rearrangement links TRBV6-1 to TRBJ2-1; 9 positions agree with TRBD2. V trimming: 7 bases; J trimming: 13 bases; junction bases outside the gene matches: 11. CDR3 length: 13 amino acids. In germline, CDR1 is MNHNS, CDR2 SASEGT. The CDR3 DNA is TGTGCCAGCAAGCCCGCGGGGGGGCGAAAACAGTTCTTC. Translated, it gives CASKPAGGRKQFF.

The rearrangement joins TRBV5-1 to TRBJ1-2; TRBD1 matches at 10 bases. Per the germline V gene, CDR1 is SGHRS and CDR2 is YFSETQ. V was clipped by 4 bases and J by 10 bases; unmatched bases: 13. There are 15 residues in the CDR3. In DNA form, the CDR3 reads TGCGCCAGCAGCCTGGACGGACAGGGGGTTATCGTCTACACCTTC. Its protein is CASSLDGQGVIVYTF.

A few counts support this clone. The rearrangement uses TRBV9 and TRBJ1-4; TRBD1 matches at 9 bases. CDR3 length equals 15 residues. V gave up 4 bases and J gave up 7 bases; unmatched junction bases: 8. Germline CDR1 SGDLS, CDR2 YYNGEE. DNA of the CDR3: TGTGCCAGCAGCCCCTGGGGACAGGGAGGTGAAAAACTGTTTTTT. Protein: CASSPWGQGGEKLFF.

The chain joins TRBV19 to TRBJ1-3; D unresolved. The CDR3 consists of 17 residues. The V end lost 7 bases, the J end lost 0 bases, and 19 bases lay between the germline ends. Germline CDR1 is LNHDA and CDR2 is SQIVND (reference sequence). In DNA form, the CDR3 reads TGTGCCAGTACCATCGGAGTGATCCGTCTCTCTGGAAACACCATATATTTT. Translating it yields CASTIGVIRLSGNTIYF.

The gene calls are TRBV9 and TRBJ1-5; no definite D call. Trimming took off 0 bases at V and 11 bases at J, with 21 bases between the two ends. Germline assignment: CDR1 SGDLS and CDR2 YYNGEE. The CDR3 has 16 residues. The CDR3 spells CASSVGEDYQGNTQHF. CDR3 DNA: TGTGCCAGCAGCGTAGGTGAGGACTATCAAGGGAACACCCAGCATTTT.

The chain couples TRBV7-9 to TRBJ1-1; no clear D. The germline CDR1 and CDR2 sequences are SEHNR and FQNEAQ (reference sequence). The CDR3 is 14 amino acids. The V end lost 2 bases, the J end lost 6 bases, and 13 bases lay between the germline ends. The CDR3 nucleotides read TGTGCCAGCAGCTTAACTAGTGTGGTTCCTGAAGCTTTCTTT. Protein: CASSLTSVVPEAFF. Full variable domain (missing parts from reference TRBV7-9 and TRBJ1-1): DTGVSQNPRHKITKRGQNVTFRCDPISEHNRLYWYRQTLGQGPEFLTYFQNEAQLEKSRLLSDRFSAERPKGSFSTLEIQRTEQGDSAMYLCASSLTSVVPEAFFGQGTRLTVV.

In regard to this clone: At one boundary the junction diverges from the germline segment, which might be a read error. This chain uses TRBV9 with TRBJ1-6; TRBD1 agrees at 9 bases. The CDR3 spans 15 residues. The germline CDR1 and CDR2 sequences are SGDLS and YYNGEE. Here the CDR3 DNA reads TGTGCCGGCAGCAGTACCGGGACAGGGAACTCACCCCTCCACTTT. Its translation is CAGSSTGTGNSPLHF.

The chain has TRBV27 and TRBJ1-6, with a tentative D call TRBD1 (5 bases). Germline values: CDR1 MNHEY, CDR2 SMNVEV (reference sequence). This CDR3 region has 15 residues. The germline V and J ends were trimmed by 0 bases and 7 bases, with 10 bases remaining between them. CDR3 bases: TGTGCCAGCAGTTTATCAGCAGGGATGAATTCACCCCTCCACTTT. This encodes CASSLSAGMNSPLHF.

The CDR3 reads CASSLDPGTTGELFF. Here the CDR3 DNA reads TGTGCCAGCAGCTTAGACCCAGGGACTACCGGGGAGCTGTTTTTT. This chain links TRBV7-7 with TRBJ2-2, with a weak D call TRBD2 (6 bases). This CDR3 comprises 15 residues. Germline V CDR1 and CDR2: SSHAT, FNYEAQ (reference sequence). V was clipped by 1 base and J by 5 bases, with 11 bases between them.

Details on this clone: The junction and the germline gene differ at one end; a read error may be behind it. This sequence joins TRBV7-9 and TRBJ2-3, with 9 bases fitting TRBD2. CDR1 and CDR2 (germline): SEHNR, FQNEAQ (reference sequence). This CDR3 spans 15 amino acids. The CDR3 is CSSSLSGGITDTQYF. In DNA form, the CDR3 reads TGTTCCAGCAGCTTAAGCGGGGGGATCACAGATACGCAGTATTTT.

The chain recombines TRBV7-3 with TRBJ2-2; the D is unclear. Trimming shortened V by 5 bases and J by 3 bases, and 7 bases separated the two germline ends. Germline CDR1 reads SGHTA; CDR2 reads FQGTGA. The CDR3 spans 13 residues. In nucleotides, the CDR3 is TGTGCCAGCAGCGAACAGCACACCGGGGAGCTGTTTTTT. The encoded protein is CASSEQHTGELFF. Full variable domain (rest looked up from reference TRBV7-3 and TRBJ2-2): GAGVSQTPSNKVTEKGKYVELRCDPISGHTALYWYRQSLGQGPEFLIYFQGTGAADDSGLPNDRFFAVRPEGSVSTLKIQRTERGDSAVYLCASSEQHTGELFFGEGSRLTVL.

The CDR3 bases are TGCGCCAGCAGCTTGGCCGGCGGACTACCTCAAGAGACCCAGTACTTC. Protein product: CASSLAGGLPQETQYF. This sequence joins TRBV5-1 and TRBJ2-5; maybe TRBD2 (6 bases). Germline V gives CDR1 SGHRS, CDR2 YFSETQ. V was trimmed by 0 bases and J by 2 bases, leaving 14 bases between them. The CDR3 spans 16 residues. The full variable domain, completed using reference TRBV5-1 and TRBJ2-5, is KAGVTQTPRYLIKTRGQQVTLSCSPISGHRSVSWYQQTPGQGLQFLFEYFSETQRNKGNFPGRFSGRQFSNSRSEMNVSTLELGDSALYLCASSLAGGLPQETQYFGPGTRLLVL.

The count of this clone is one. V usage is TRBV7-8 and J usage is TRBJ1-6; no clear D gene. The CDR3 is 16 amino acids. Between the trimmed V and J ends, which lost 4 bases and 7 bases, there was a span of 17 bases. Germline values: CDR1 SGHVS, CDR2 FQNEAQ. The CDR3 loop is CASSWSSGQPNSPLHF. The DNA of the CDR3 is TGTGCCAGCAGCTGGTCGTCGGGTCAGCCCAATTCACCCCTCCACTTT.

The chain joins TRBV6-1 to TRBJ1-3; D call uncertain. This CDR3 contains 13 residues. CDR1 and CDR2 (germline): MNHNS, SASEGT. Trimming took off 6 bases at V and 4 bases at J, with 10 bases between the two ends. Here the CDR3 DNA reads TGTGCCAGCAGAACTACTGGGGGAAACACCATATATTTT. Translating gives CASRTTGGNTIYF.

This chain links TRBV6-1 with TRBJ2-3; TRBD1 might be the D (5 bases). The CDR3 loop spans 13 amino acids. The germline V gene encodes CDR1 MNHNS and CDR2 SASEGT. Trimming removed 8 bases from V and 0 bases from J, with 9 bases in between. This chain's CDR3 is CASGALSTDTQYF. For the CDR3, the DNA is TGTGCCAGCGGGGCCCTAAGCACAGATACGCAGTATTTT.